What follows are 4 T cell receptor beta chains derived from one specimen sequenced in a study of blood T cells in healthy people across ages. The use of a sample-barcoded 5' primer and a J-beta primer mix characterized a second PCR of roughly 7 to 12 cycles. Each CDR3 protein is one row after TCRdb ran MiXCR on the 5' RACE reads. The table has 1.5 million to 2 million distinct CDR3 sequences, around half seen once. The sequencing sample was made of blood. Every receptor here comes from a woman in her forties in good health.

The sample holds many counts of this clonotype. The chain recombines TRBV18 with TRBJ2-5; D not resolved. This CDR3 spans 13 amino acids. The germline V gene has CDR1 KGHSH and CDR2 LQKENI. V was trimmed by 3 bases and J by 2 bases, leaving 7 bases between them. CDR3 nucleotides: TGTGCCAGCTCACCTCAGGCTCAAGAGACCCAGTACTTC. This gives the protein CASSPQAQETQYF.

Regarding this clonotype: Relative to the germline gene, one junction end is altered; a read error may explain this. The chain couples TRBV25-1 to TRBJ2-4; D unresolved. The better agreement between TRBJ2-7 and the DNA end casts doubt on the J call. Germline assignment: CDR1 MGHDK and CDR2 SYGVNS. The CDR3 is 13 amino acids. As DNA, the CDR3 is TGTACCAGCAGTGCAACGGACCGACGCGAGCAGTACTTC. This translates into CTSSATDRREQYF.

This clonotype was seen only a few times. The CDR3 DNA follows: TGTGCCAGCAGTCGGGGGGCCGGGTCCTACAATGAGCAGTTCTTC. Its translation is CASSRGAGSYNEQFF. The chain carries TRBV7-3 and TRBJ2-1, with D maybe TRBD2 (7 bases). The CDR3 runs 15 residues. Germline values: CDR1 SGHTA, CDR2 FQGTGA. V lost 6 bases and J lost 1, with 13 bases in between.

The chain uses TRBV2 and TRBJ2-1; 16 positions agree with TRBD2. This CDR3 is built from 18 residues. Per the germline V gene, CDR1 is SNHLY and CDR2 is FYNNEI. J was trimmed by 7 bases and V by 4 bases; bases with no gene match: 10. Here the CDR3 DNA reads TGTGCCAGCAGTGGGTGGGGGACTAGCGGGGGGGCCTTTAATGAGCAGTTCTTC. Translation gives CASSGWGTSGGAFNEQFF.